This record concerns one T cell receptor beta chain sequence. Its target is not known. TCRdb's table, derived via immunoSEQ multiplex PCR, lists solely in-frame clones and lacks some. The sample yields 70,000 or so clones, approximately 83% seen once. This entry is derived from a study of T cell responses to AZD1222 COVID-19 vaccine. Findings and limits, study-wide: Repertoire collection took place solely once the T cell response had peaked. A mostly white British donor set with more females was recruited, and clonal diversity was possibly underestimated.

V was shortened by 0 bases and J by 2 bases, with 14 bases between the two germline ends. The CDR3 contains 17 residues. Germline-derived CDR1 and CDR2 are ENHRY and SYGVKD. Second doses were pooled across both intervals (about 4 or about 12 weeks). This receptor was identified in an adult who received the AZD1222 COVID-19 vaccine. Sample: peripheral blood, taken 28 days after the second AZD1222 dose. V and J are TRBV10-3 and TRBJ1-3; D is undetermined. Here the CDR3 reads CAISESYPRAAGNTIYF. CDR3 sequence (DNA): TGTGCCATCAGTGAGTCGTATCCGAGGGCCGCTGGAAACACCATATATTTT.